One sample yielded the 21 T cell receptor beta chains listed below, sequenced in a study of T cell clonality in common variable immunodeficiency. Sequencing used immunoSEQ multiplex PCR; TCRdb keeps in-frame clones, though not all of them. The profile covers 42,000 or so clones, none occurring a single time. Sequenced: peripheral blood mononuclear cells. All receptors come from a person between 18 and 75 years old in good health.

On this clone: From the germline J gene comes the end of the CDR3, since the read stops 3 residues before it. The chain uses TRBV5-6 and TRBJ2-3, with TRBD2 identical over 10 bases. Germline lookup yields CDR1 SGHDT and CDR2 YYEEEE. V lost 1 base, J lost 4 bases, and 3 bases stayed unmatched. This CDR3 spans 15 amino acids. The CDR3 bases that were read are TGTGCCAGCAGCTTGAAGCTAGCGGGAGCAGATACG. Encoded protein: CASSLKLAGADT. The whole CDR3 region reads CASSLKLAGADTQYF.

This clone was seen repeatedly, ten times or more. CDR3: CASRNPLGNEQFF. Incomplete CDR3 DNA: TGTGCCAGCAGGAACCCCCTAGGAAATGAG. The chain combines TRBV2 with TRBJ2-1; D not certain. The CDR3 extends 3 residues past the end of the read, so its final part is completed from the germline J gene. This CDR3 region has 13 residues. Germline-derived CDR1 and CDR2 are SNHLY and FYNNEI. Between the trimmed V and J ends, which lost 6 bases and 7 bases, there was a span of 13 bases.

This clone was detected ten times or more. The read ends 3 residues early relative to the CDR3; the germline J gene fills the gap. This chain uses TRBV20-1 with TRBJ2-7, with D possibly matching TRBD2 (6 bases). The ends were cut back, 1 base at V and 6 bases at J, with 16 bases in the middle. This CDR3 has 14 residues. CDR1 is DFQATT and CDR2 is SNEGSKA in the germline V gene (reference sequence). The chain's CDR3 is CSARAPSQGGEQYF. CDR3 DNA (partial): TGCAGTGCTAGAGCACCCAGCCAGGGAGGCGAG.

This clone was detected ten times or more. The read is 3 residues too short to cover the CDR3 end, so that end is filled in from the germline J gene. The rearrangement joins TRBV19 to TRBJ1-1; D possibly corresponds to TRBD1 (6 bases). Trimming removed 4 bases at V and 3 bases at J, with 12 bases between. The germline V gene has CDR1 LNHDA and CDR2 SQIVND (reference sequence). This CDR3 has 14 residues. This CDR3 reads CASSRAGADTEAFF. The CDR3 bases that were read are TGTGCCAGTAGTAGGGCAGGGGCGGACACTGAA.

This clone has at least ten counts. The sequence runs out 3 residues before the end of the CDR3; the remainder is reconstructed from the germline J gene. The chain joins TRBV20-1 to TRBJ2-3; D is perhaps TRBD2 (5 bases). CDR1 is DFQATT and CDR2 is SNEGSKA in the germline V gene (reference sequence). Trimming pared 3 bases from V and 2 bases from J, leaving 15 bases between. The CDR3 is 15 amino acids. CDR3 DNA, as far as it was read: TGCAGTGCTAGTTTATCCAGCGGTGACACAGATACG. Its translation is CSASLSSGDTDT. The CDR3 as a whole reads CSASLSSGDTDTQYF.

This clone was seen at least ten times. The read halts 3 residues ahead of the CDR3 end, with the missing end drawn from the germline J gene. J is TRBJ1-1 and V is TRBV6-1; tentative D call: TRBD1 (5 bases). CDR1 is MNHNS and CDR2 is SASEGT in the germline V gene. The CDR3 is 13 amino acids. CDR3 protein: CASSEAYEGRAFF. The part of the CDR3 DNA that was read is TGTGCCAGCAGTGAAGCGTACGAGGGGCGA.

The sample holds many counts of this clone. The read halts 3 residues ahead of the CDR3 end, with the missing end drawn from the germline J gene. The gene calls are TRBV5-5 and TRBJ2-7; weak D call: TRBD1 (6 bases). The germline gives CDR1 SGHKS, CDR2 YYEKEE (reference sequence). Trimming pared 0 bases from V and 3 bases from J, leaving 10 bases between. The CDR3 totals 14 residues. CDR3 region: CASSLGGQFYEQYF. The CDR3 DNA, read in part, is TGTGCCAGCAGCTTGGGTGGACAGTTCTACGAG.

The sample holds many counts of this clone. CDR3 loop: CASTTSGSSYGYTF. Incomplete CDR3 DNA: TGTGCCAGCACGACCAGCGGGTCTTCATATGGC. The J gene is TRBJ1-2, the V gene TRBV2; D call uncertain. The DNA ends 3 residues before the CDR3 does, and the rest of the CDR3 is filled in from the germline J gene. The germline V gene encodes CDR1 SNHLY and CDR2 FYNNEI. CDR3 size: 14 residues. V shed 7 bases and J shed 5 bases, with 17 bases lying between them.

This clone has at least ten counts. The DNA read from the CDR3 is TGTGCCAGCAGTTTAACGGGGGATAATTCACCC. Protein product: CASSLTGDNSP. The entire CDR3 protein reads CASSLTGDNSPLHF. This rearrangement joins TRBV28 to TRBJ1-6; tentatively, D is TRBD1 (5 bases). The DNA ends 3 residues before the CDR3 does, and the rest of the CDR3 is filled in from the germline J gene. Germline V gene sequence: CDR1 MDHEN, CDR2 SYDVKM. CDR3 length equals 14 residues. V was cut by 2 bases and J by 5 bases, with 7 bases left in between.

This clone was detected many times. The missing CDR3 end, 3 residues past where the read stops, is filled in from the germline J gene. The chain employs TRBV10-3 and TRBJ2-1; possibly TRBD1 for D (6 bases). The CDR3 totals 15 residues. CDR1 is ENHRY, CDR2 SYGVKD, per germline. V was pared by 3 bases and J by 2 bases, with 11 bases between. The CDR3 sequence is CAISEGQGTYNEQFF. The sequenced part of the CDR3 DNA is TGTGCCATCAGTGAAGGGCAGGGGACCTACAATGAG.

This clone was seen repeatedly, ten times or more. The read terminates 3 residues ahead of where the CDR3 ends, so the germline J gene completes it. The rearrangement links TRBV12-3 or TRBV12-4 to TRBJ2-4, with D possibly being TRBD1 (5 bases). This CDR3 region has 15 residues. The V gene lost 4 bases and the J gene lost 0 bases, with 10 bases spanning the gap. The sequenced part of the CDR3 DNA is TGTGCCAGCAGTTCAGGGTTACTAGCCAAAAACATT. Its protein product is CASSSGLLAKNI. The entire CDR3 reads CASSSGLLAKNIQYF.

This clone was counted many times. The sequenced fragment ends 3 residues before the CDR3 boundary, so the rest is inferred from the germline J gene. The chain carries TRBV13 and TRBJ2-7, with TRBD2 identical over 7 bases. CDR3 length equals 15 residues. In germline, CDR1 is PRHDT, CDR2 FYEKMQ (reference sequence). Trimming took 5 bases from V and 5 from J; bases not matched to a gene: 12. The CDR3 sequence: CASSLRLAGGHEQYF. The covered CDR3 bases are TGTGCCAGCAGCCTAAGACTAGCCGGAGGACACGAG. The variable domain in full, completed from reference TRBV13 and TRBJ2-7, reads AAGVIQSPRHLIKEKRETATLKCYPIPRHDTVYWYQQGPGQDPQFLISFYEKMQSDKGSIPDRFSAQQFSDYHSELNMSSLELGDSALYFCASSLRLAGGHEQYFGPGTRLTVT.

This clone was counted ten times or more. The CDR3 here is CASSIKKGAEWQPQHF. The part of the CDR3 DNA that was read is TGTGCCAGTAGTATAAAAAAGGGGGCGGAATGGCAGCCC. V and J are TRBV19 and TRBJ1-5; 7 bases line up with TRBD1. The read halts 3 residues ahead of the CDR3 end, with the missing end drawn from the germline J gene. From germline, CDR1 is LNHDA and CDR2 SQIVND (reference sequence). The CDR3 covers 16 residues. The V segment lost 2 bases and the J segment 7 bases; nucleotides outside the gene matches: 11.

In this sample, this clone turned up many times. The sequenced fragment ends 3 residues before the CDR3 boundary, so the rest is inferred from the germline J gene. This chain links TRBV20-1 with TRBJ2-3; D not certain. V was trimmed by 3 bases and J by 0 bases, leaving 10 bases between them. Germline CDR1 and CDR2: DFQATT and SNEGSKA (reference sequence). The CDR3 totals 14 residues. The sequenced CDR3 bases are TGCAGTGCTAGTCTCTATTGGAGCACAGATACG. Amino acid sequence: CSASLYWSTDT. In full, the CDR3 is CSASLYWSTDTQYF.

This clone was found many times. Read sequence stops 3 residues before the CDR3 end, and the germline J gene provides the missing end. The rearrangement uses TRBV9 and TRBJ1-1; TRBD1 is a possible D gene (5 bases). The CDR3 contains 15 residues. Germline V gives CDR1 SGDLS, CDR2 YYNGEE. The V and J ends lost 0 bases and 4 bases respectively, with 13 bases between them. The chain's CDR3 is CASSVARGELTEAFF. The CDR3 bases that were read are TGTGCCAGCAGCGTAGCGAGGGGCGAACTCACTGAA. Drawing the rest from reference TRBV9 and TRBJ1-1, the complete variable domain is DSGVTQTPKHLITATGQRVTLRCSPRSGDLSVYWYQQSLDQGLQFLIQYYNGEERAKGNILERFSAQQFPDLHSELNLSSLELGDSALYFCASSVARGELTEAFFGQGTRLTVV.

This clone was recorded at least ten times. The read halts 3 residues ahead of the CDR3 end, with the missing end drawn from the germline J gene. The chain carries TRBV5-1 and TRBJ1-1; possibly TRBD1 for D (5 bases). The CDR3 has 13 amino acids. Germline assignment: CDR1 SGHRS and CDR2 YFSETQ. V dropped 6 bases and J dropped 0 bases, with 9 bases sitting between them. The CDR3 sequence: CASTKGLNTEAFF. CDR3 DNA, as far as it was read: TGCGCCAGCACGAAGGGGCTGAACACTGAA. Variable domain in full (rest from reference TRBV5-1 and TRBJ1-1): KAGVTQTPRYLIKTRGQQVTLSCSPISGHRSVSWYQQTPGQGLQFLFEYFSETQRNKGNFPGRFSGRQFSNSRSEMNVSTLELGDSALYLCASTKGLNTEAFFGQGTRLTVV.

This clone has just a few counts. The CDR3 sequence: CASSLQGAWETQYF. The sequenced part of the CDR3 DNA is TGTGCCAGCAGCTTACAGGGGGCTTGGGAGACG. The chain links TRBV5-6 to TRBJ2-3; TRBD1 matches 9 bases. The read stops 3 residues short of the end of the CDR3; the missing end is completed from the germline J gene. The germline V gene has CDR1 SGHDT and CDR2 YYEEEE. This CDR3 is 14 amino acids long.

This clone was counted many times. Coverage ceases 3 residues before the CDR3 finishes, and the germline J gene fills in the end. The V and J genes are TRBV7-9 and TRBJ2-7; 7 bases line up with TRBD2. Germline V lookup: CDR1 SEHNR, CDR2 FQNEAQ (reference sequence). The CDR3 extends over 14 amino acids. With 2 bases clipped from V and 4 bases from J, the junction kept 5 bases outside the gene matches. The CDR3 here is CASSLMGGGYEQYF. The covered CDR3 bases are TGTGCCAGCAGCTTAATGGGGGGGGGATACGAG.

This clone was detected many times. The CDR3 bases that were read are TGTGCCAGTAGTATAGAACTACAGGGTCTGAACACTGAA. This translates into CASSIELQGLNTE. The full CDR3 protein reads CASSIELQGLNTEAFF. The chain is built from TRBV19 and TRBJ1-1, with D possibly TRBD1 on 6 matching bases. The CDR3 goes on 3 residues after the read ends, and that part is filled in from the germline J gene. CDR3 size: 16 residues. Germline CDR1 reads LNHDA; CDR2 reads SQIVND (reference sequence). V shed 0 bases and J shed 0 bases, with 11 bases lying between them.

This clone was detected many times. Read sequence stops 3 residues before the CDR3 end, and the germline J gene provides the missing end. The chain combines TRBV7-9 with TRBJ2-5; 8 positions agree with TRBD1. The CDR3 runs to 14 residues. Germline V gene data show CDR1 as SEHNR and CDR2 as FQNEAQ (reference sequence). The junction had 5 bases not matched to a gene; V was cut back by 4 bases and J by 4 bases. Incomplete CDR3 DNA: TGTGCCAGCAGCTCCAGGGGGCCTGGAGAGACC. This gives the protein CASSSRGPGET. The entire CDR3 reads CASSSRGPGETQYF.

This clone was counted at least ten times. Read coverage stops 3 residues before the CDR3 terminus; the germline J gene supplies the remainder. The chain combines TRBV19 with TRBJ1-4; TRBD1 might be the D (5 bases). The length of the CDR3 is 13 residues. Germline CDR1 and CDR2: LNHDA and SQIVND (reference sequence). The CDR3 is CASSIQGGGKLFF. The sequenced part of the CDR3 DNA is TGTGCCAGTAGTATACAGGGAGGTGGGAAA.